The T cell receptor (beta chain) under discussion was sequenced for a study of OX40 agonist ivuxolimab in advanced cancers. About this clone: Antigen unknown.

Study observations and caveats: Partial responders at 0.1-3.0 mg/kg showed near-lowest clonal expansion.

This table comes from immunoSEQ multiplex PCR, and its TCRdb copy is limited to in-frame clones, with some not included. The table has fewer than 85,000 clones, roughly nine tenths seen once. Germline CDR1 and CDR2: SGHNT and YYREEE (reference sequence). V gave up 0 bases and J gave up 4 bases, with 11 bases separating them. The CDR3 length is 15 residues. The clonotype comes from an adult with an advanced solid tumor such as melanoma, head and neck, liver or kidney cancer. Sequences were derived from CD4+ or CD8+ T cells sorted from blood, sampled in a trial of the OX40 agonist ivuxolimab. The chain joins TRBV5-4 to TRBJ2-1; D ambiguous. The CDR3 bases are TGTGCCAGCAGCTTGGGGGCCGGCACATACAATGAGCAGTTCTTC. It translates to CASSLGAGTYNEQFF.